The T cell receptor (beta chain) under discussion was sequenced for a study of blood T cell repertoires in COVID-19. Study-level information: COVID-19 samples collected from the United States, Italy and Spain covered acute and convalescent phases.

Data came from immunoSEQ multiplex PCR; TCRdb stores just in-frame clones and leaves some out. The table has about 240,000 clones, roughly four fifths seen once. The CDR3 totals 15 residues. Trimming left V 5 bases short and J 4 bases short, with 18 bases between. CDR1 MGHDK and CDR2 SYGVNS come from the germline V gene. The origin of this receptor is a woman aged 55-69 years with active or convalescent COVID-19. This chain links TRBV25-1 with TRBJ2-7; D might be TRBD1 (5 bases). Material for sequencing was peripheral blood. The DNA for the CDR3 is TGTGCCAGCAGTAACCGACGACAGAGTTCTTACGAGCAGTACTTC. This encodes CASSNRRQSSYEQYF.